This T cell receptor beta chain stems from a study of cytomegalovirus exposure and HLA in healthy donors. The CDR3 is 12 amino acids. The germline V gene encodes CDR1 WNHNN and CDR2 SYGVQD (reference sequence). The V and J ends lost 8 bases and 4 bases, in that order; junction bases with no gene match: 2. Study results and limitations: Cytomegalovirus association was listed for under 200 TCR beta chains. In vitro confirmation showed a few CMV-associated chains to be CMV antigen specific. Generally TCR sequences proved uncommon, though certain public TCRs appeared in numerous donors.

The protocol was immunoSEQ multiplex PCR, while the TCRdb copy is restricted to in-frame clones and leaves out a portion. The sample holds around 150,000 clones, less than 90% seen once. As concerns this clone: What it recognizes is unknown.

This TCR was recovered from a man aged 25 to 40 in good health and CMV-seropositive. Input material: PBMCs. The V gene is TRBV10-1, the J gene TRBJ2-7; 10 positions match TRBD1. The CDR3 region has the DNA TGCGCCAGCGGGACAGGGGATTACGAGCAGTACTTC. Its translation is CASGTGDYEQYF.